These T cell receptor beta chains were read from a single sample in a study of blood T cell repertoires in COVID-19. Some clones are missing from TCRdb's copy, which holds only in-frame ones; the method was immunoSEQ multiplex PCR. The profile shows roughly 250,000 clones, approximately 92% of them singletons. The sequencing sample was made of peripheral blood. All receptors derive from a person aged 18-30 years with COVID-19, enrolled during active disease. CDR3s include the opening cysteine and the closing phenylalanine or tryptophan. A D gene is named only where the DNA matches it firmly.

d_gene,v_gene,j_gene,CDR3aa,CDR3nt
TRBD1,TRBV9,TRBJ1-3,CASSVGQGTSSGNTIYF,TGTGCCAGCAGCGTTGGACAGGGAACTTCCTCTGGAAACACCATATATTTT
-,TRBV6-2/TRBV6-3,TRBJ1-2,CASSWSGYGYTF,TGTGCCAGCAGTTGGTCGGGCTATGGCTACACCTTC
-,TRBV12-5,TRBJ2-7,CASASPPTFNEQYF,TGTGCTAGTGCGTCCCCCCCTACCTTTAACGAGCAGTACTTC
-,TRBV2,TRBJ2-2,CASSDGGPGELFF,TGTGCCAGCAGTGATGGGGGCCCCGGGGAGCTGTTTTTT
-,TRBV5-5,TRBJ1-5,CASSLEGESAQPQHF,TGTGCCAGCAGCTTGGAGGGGGAGTCGGCTCAGCCCCAGCATTTT
-,TRBV29-1,TRBJ2-2,CSVQAGDRAGELFF,TGCAGCGTTCAAGCGGGGGACAGGGCCGGGGAGCTGTTTTTT
-,TRBV10-2,TRBJ2-7,CASSESSTLGGYEQYF,TGCGCCAGCAGTGAGTCTAGCACCCTCGGAGGCTACGAGCAGTACTTC
-,TRBV30,TRBJ1-1,CAWSATGGGNTEAFF,TGTGCCTGGAGCGCCACCGGGGGTGGGAACACTGAAGCTTTCTTT
TRBD1,TRBV3-1/TRBV3-2,TRBJ1-2,CASSQERTGVYGYTF,TGTGCCAGCAGCCAAGAACGGACAGGGGTCTATGGCTACACCTTC
TRBD1,TRBV4-3,TRBJ1-4,CASSQDTGQGAYNEKLFF,TGCGCCAGCAGCCAAGATACGGGACAGGGGGCCTATAATGAAAAACTGTTTTTT